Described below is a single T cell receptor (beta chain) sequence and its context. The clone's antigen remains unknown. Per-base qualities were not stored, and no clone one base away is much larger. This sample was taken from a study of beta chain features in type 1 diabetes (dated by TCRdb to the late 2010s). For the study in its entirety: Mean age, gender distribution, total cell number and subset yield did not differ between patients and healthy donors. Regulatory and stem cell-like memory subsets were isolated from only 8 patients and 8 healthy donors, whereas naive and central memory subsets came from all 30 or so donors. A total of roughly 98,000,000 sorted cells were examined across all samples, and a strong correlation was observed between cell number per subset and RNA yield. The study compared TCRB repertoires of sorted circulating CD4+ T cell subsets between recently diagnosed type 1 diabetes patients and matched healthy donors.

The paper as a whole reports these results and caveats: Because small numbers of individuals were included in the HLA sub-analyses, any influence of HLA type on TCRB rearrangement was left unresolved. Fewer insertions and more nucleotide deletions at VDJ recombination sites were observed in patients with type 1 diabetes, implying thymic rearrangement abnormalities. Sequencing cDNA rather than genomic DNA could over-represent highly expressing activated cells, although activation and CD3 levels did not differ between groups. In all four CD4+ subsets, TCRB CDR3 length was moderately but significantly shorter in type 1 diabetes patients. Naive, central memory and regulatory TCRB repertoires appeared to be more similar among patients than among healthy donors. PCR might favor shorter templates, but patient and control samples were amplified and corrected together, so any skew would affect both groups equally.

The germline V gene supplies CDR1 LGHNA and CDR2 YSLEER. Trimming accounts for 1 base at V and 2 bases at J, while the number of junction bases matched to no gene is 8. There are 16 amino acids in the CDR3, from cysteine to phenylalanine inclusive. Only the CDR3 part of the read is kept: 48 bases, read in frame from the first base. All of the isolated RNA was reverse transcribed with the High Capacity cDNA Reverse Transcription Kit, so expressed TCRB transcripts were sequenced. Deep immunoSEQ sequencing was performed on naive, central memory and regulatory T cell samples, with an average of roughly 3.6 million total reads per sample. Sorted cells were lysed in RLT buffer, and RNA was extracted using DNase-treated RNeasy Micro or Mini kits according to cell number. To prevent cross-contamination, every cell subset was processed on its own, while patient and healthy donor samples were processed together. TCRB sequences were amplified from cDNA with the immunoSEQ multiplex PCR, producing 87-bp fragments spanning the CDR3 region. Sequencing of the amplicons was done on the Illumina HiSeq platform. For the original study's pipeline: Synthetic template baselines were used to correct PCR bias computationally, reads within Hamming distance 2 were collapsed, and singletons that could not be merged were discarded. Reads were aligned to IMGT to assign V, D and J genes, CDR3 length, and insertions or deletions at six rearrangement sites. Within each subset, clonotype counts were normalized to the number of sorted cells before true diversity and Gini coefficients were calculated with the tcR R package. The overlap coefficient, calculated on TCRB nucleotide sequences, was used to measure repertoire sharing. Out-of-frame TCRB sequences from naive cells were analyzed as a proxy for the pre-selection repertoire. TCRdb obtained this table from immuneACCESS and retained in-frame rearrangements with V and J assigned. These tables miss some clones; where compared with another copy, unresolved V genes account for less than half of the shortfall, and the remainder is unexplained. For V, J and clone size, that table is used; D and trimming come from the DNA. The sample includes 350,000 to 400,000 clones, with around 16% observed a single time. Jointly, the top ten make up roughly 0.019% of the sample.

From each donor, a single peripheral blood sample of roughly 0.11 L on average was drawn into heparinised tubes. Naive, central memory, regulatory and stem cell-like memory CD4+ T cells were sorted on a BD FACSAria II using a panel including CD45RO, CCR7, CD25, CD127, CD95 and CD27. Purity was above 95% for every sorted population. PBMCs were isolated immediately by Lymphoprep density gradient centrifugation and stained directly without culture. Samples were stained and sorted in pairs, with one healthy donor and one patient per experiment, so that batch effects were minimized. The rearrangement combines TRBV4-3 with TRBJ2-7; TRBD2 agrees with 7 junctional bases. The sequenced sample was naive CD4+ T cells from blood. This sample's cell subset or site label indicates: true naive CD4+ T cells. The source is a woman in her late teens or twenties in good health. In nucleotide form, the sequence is TGCGCCAGCAGCCAAGCCCTTACCGGGACTACCTACGAGCAGTACTTC. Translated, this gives CASSQALTGTTYEQYF.